The clone carrying this T cell receptor (beta chain) has only one observation. Antigen specificity is unknown. As originally analysed: Junction-only sequences produced by ImmunoSEQ had no quality scores, so filtering differed. The method was immunoSEQ multiplex PCR; TCRdb's version includes in-frame clones alone and lacks a portion of them. V and J calls and clone size come straight from that table; D and trimming were deduced from the DNA. The data contain 2.3 million or so clones, approximately 93% of them seen just once; the ten biggest clones take up approximately 0.4%. Germline CDR1 SGHNT, CDR2 YYREEE (reference sequence). This CDR3 contains 15 residues. With 5 bases removed from V and 3 bases from J, the gap between germline ends came to 17 bases. This sample was taken from a study of shared clonotypes between healthy human individuals. Study summary: Per-donor plates numbered three CD4 naive, three CD4 memory, two CD8 naive and one CD8 memory. Study findings and constraints: Generation probabilities of non-shared clonotypes were lower (relative to those shared by all four donors).

All of the donors resided in Nashville, Tennessee, and each was a Caucasian adult. The clonotype was recovered from a man aged 18 to 30 in good health. Some clones in this sample may be carry-over from other donors' samples. Sequenced material: naive CD4+ T cells from PBMCs. As to subset: CD45RA+ positively selected. V is TRBV5-4 and J is TRBJ2-5; D remains unclear. This CDR3 is CASSRLNPPEETQYF. The CDR3 DNA sequence: TGTGCCAGCAGTCGCCTGAACCCCCCCGAAGAGACCCAGTACTTC.